The 27 T cell receptor beta chains below all came from one sample that was sequenced in a study of shared clonotypes between healthy human individuals. Sequencing used immunoSEQ multiplex PCR; TCRdb keeps in-frame clones, though not all of them. The sample has 550,000 to 800,000 clones; 74% are singletons. Source material: memory CD4+ T cells sorted from blood. The subset is: CD45RA-negative fraction. These receptors were taken from a woman aged 30 to 39 in good health.

The V and J genes are TRBV27 and TRBJ2-3; 9 bases align to TRBD2. The CDR3 totals 11 residues. Germline V CDR1 and CDR2: MNHEY, SMNVEV (reference sequence). V was pared by 6 bases and J by 11 bases, with 3 bases of the junction left unmatched. CDR3 sequence (DNA): TGTGCCAGCAGGAGACTAGCGGTGCAGTATTTT. It encodes CASRRLAVQYF.

This clone was seen more than once but under ten times. This rearrangement joins TRBV6-6 to TRBJ2-7; 8 bases fit TRBD2. The CDR3 runs to 13 residues. The junction had 9 bases not matched to a gene; V was cut back by 10 bases and J by 4 bases. Germline V gene lookup returns CDR1 MNHNY and CDR2 SVGAGI (reference sequence). This CDR3 reads CATAPGGPYEQYF. For the CDR3, the DNA is TGTGCCACTGCCCCGGGAGGGCCGTACGAGCAGTACTTC.

This clone was counted only a few times. The V call is TRBV9, the J call TRBJ2-2, with 8 bases lining up with TRBD2. The trim removed 3 bases at V and 2 bases at J, leaving 9 bases unmatched. The length of the CDR3 is 17 residues. Germline-derived CDR1 and CDR2 are SGDLS and YYNGEE. CDR3 DNA: TGTGCCAGCAGCGCCACTAGCGGAACGATAAACACCGGGGAGCTGTTTTTT. Protein sequence: CASSATSGTINTGELFF. Full variable domain (remainder filled in from reference TRBV9 and TRBJ2-2): DSGVTQTPKHLITATGQRVTLRCSPRSGDLSVYWYQQSLDQGLQFLIQYYNGEERAKGNILERFSAQQFPDLHSELNLSSLELGDSALYFCASSATSGTINTGELFFGEGSRLTVL.

The CDR3 DNA follows: TGCGCCAGCAGCCAACCAGCCAGAGGGCGGGCCGGGGAGCTGTTTTTT. Its translation: CASSQPARGRAGELFF. The V gene is TRBV4-1, the J gene TRBJ2-2; D is perhaps TRBD2 (5 bases). Trimming removed 2 bases from V and 6 bases from J, with 16 bases in between. From germline, CDR1 is MGHRA and CDR2 YSYEKL. The CDR3 sequence is 16 residues long.

This clone was found a few times. The chain couples TRBV15 to TRBJ2-4; TRBD1 aligns across 9 bases. CDR1 and CDR2 from the germline V gene are LNHNV and YYDKDF (reference sequence). This CDR3 spans 14 amino acids. V gave up 3 bases and J gave up 8 bases; unmatched junction bases: 5. In nucleotides, the CDR3 is TGTGCCACCAGCAGGCGGGGACAGGGCGACATTCAGTACTTC. Translating gives CATSRRGQGDIQYF.

The rearrangement joins TRBV6-1 to TRBJ2-7; D unclear. Germline V gene sequence: CDR1 MNHNS, CDR2 SASEGT. V was clipped by 2 bases and J by 1 base, with 9 bases between them. This CDR3 contains 14 residues. CDR3 amino acids: CASSERPESYEQYF. DNA for the CDR3: TGTGCCAGCAGTGAAAGGCCGGAATCCTACGAGCAGTACTTC.

The chain recombines TRBV2 with TRBJ2-7; 8 nucleotides match TRBD2. The CDR3 runs 17 residues. Per germline, CDR1 SNHLY and CDR2 FYNNEI. With 2 bases clipped from V and 1 base from J, the junction kept 10 bases outside the gene matches. Here the CDR3 DNA reads TGTGCCAGCAGTGAACCCCTAATAGCGGGAATTTCCTACGAGCAGTACTTC. Translating gives CASSEPLIAGISYEQYF.

This sequence joins TRBV7-9 and TRBJ2-1, with 7 bases aligning to TRBD1. Trimming at V came to 0 bases and at J to 5 bases, leaving 7 bases not matched to a gene. In germline, CDR1 is SEHNR, CDR2 FQNEAQ (reference sequence). The CDR3 sequence is 16 residues long. This CDR3 is CASSLAETGWDNEQFF. DNA of the CDR3: TGTGCCAGCAGCTTAGCGGAGACAGGGTGGGACAATGAGCAGTTCTTC.

CDR3 nucleotides: TGTGCCAGCAGAGAAGGACAGCTCAACGGCGAGCAGTACTTC. This translates into CASREGQLNGEQYF. The rearrangement links TRBV6-5 to TRBJ2-7, with a possible D match to TRBD1 (6 bases). Germline V gene lookup returns CDR1 MNHEY and CDR2 SVGAGI. This CDR3 is built from 14 residues. Trimming took 6 bases from V and 6 from J, leaving 18 bases between them.

V usage is TRBV6-5 and J usage is TRBJ1-4; D is unresolved. CDR3 length: 15 amino acids. The germline V gene encodes CDR1 MNHEY and CDR2 SVGAGI. Trimming took off 0 bases at V and 8 bases at J, with 13 bases between the two ends. CDR3 in amino acids: CASSYSPVNGEKLFF. CDR3 coding DNA: TGTGCCAGCAGTTACTCTCCGGTCAACGGGGAAAAACTGTTTTTT.

The rearrangement uses TRBV29-1 and TRBJ1-2; D not resolved. Deletions cut 4 bases from V and 8 bases from J, with 17 bases between. The germline V gene has CDR1 SQVTM and CDR2 ANQGSEA. CDR3 size: 13 residues. The CDR3 nucleotides read TGCAGCGTTGGGGTACCGGGCGCGGGAGGCTACACCTTC. Encoded protein: CSVGVPGAGGYTF.

The chain uses TRBV28 and TRBJ2-7; 8 bases map to TRBD2. Germline V lookup: CDR1 MDHEN, CDR2 SYDVKM. After removal of 5 bases from V and 3 bases from J, the junction contained 3 bases not matched to a gene. The length of the CDR3 is 13 residues. The chain's CDR3 is CASSRSGNYEQYF. The CDR3 bases are TGTGCCAGCAGTCGTAGCGGGAACTACGAGCAGTACTTC.

The V and J genes are TRBV6-1 and TRBJ2-1, with 11 bases fitting TRBD2. The CDR3 contains 15 residues. With V trimmed by 6 bases and J by 2 bases, 3 bases remained unmatched. CDR1 is MNHNS, CDR2 SASEGT, per germline. CDR3 nucleotides: TGTGCCAGCAGGGTAGCGGGAGGGCCCTACAATGAGCAGTTCTTC. It yields the protein CASRVAGGPYNEQFF.

The genes are TRBV2 and TRBJ2-5; 9 nucleotides agree with TRBD1. V gave up 4 bases and J gave up 4 bases; unmatched junction bases: 7. CDR3 size: 15 residues. Germline CDR1 SNHLY, CDR2 FYNNEI. Here the CDR3 reads CASSAGTGYPETQYF. In nucleotides, the CDR3 is TGTGCCAGCAGTGCCGGGACAGGGTATCCAGAGACCCAGTACTTC.

The chain links TRBV5-1 to TRBJ2-1, with 10 bases lining up with TRBD2. The CDR3 runs 15 residues. V shed 7 bases, J shed 4 bases, and the junction held 8 bases outside the gene matches. Per the germline V gene, CDR1 is SGHRS and CDR2 is YFSETQ. CDR3 sequence reads: CASRPGTSEYNEQFF. The CDR3 DNA reads TGCGCCAGCCGACCGGGGACTAGCGAATACAATGAGCAGTTCTTC. The full variable domain, completed using reference TRBV5-1 and TRBJ2-1, is KAGVTQTPRYLIKTRGQQVTLSCSPISGHRSVSWYQQTPGQGLQFLFEYFSETQRNKGNFPGRFSGRQFSNSRSEMNVSTLELGDSALYLCASRPGTSEYNEQFFGPGTRLTVL.

This clone was found a few times. The chain has TRBV29-1 and TRBJ2-3; tentatively, D is TRBD2 (7 bases). V gave up 4 bases and J gave up 0 bases, with 14 bases separating them. The CDR3 runs 15 residues. The germline CDR1 and CDR2 sequences are SQVTM and ANQGSEA. CDR3 coding DNA: TGCAGCGTTGTAGGGGGGGCCCACAGCACAGATACGCAGTATTTT. Its protein is CSVVGGAHSTDTQYF.

This clone is a singleton in its sample. The chain is built from TRBV7-9 and TRBJ2-1; a possible D gene is TRBD2 (5 bases). CDR1 and CDR2 from the germline V gene are SEHNR and FQNEAQ (reference sequence). With 3 bases removed from V and 8 bases from J, the gap between germline ends came to 8 bases. The CDR3 spans 12 residues. Here the CDR3 reads CASSFYGDEQFF. CDR3 DNA: TGTGCCAGCAGCTTTTACGGGGATGAGCAGTTCTTC.

The V and J genes are TRBV2 and TRBJ1-1, with D perhaps matching TRBD1 (5 bases). Trimming took off 3 bases at V and 9 bases at J, with 14 bases between the two ends. This CDR3 comprises 13 residues. Germline V gives CDR1 SNHLY, CDR2 FYNNEI. This CDR3 is CASSDRPEGQAFF. DNA for the CDR3: TGTGCCAGCAGTGACAGGCCGGAGGGACAAGCTTTCTTT.

The rearrangement uses TRBV4-1 and TRBJ1-1, with TRBD1 matching over 7 bases. There are 15 residues in the CDR3. CDR1 is MGHRA and CDR2 is YSYEKL in the germline V gene. The V and J ends lost 3 bases and 5 bases, in that order; junction bases with no gene match: 9. In DNA form, the CDR3 reads TGCGCCAGCAGCCAGGGACAGATAGTTAATACTGAAGCTTTCTTT. Protein product: CASSQGQIVNTEAFF.

For this clone: This CDR3 is also generated by other DNA sequences in the sample. V is TRBV5-4 and J is TRBJ2-7; 12 bases map to TRBD2. With 0 bases clipped from V and 4 bases from J, the junction kept 5 bases outside the gene matches. This CDR3 has 16 residues. Germline lookup yields CDR1 SGHNT and CDR2 YYREEE (reference sequence). The CDR3 nucleotides are TGTGCCAGCAGCTTGGGACTAGCGGGAGATTTGTACGAGCAGTACTTC. It yields the protein CASSLGLAGDLYEQYF.

This clone was picked up a small number of times. The chain uses TRBV9 and TRBJ1-2; D is unresolved. The germline CDR1 and CDR2 sequences are SGDLS and YYNGEE. The CDR3 contains 12 residues. Trimming stripped 2 bases from V and 4 bases from J, with 6 bases between. The CDR3 is CASSVPSYGYTF. The CDR3 nucleotides are TGTGCCAGCAGCGTTCCTAGCTATGGCTACACCTTC.

This chain uses TRBV4-1 with TRBJ2-2, with a tentative D call TRBD1 (6 bases). From germline, CDR1 is MGHRA and CDR2 YSYEKL. V was trimmed by 10 bases and J by 6 bases, leaving 12 bases between them. This CDR3 is built from 12 residues. In DNA form, the CDR3 reads TGCGCCACACAGGGTTTCGCCGGGGAGCTGTTTTTT. Protein sequence: CATQGFAGELFF.

The chain employs TRBV7-2 and TRBJ1-4; a possible D gene is TRBD1 (6 bases). Between the trimmed V and J ends, which lost 6 bases and 7 bases, there was a span of 21 bases. There are 16 residues in the CDR3. Germline-derived CDR1 and CDR2 are SGHTA and FQGNSA. For the CDR3, the DNA is TGTGCCAGCAGTCTCTCGGGGGGGGCTGTCGGTGAAAAACTGTTTTTT. Protein product: CASSLSGGAVGEKLFF.

In this sample, this clone turned up a few times. The gene calls are TRBV7-2 and TRBJ2-7; 7 nucleotides line up with TRBD2. V shed 4 bases and J 5 bases; nucleotides not matched to a gene: 5. CDR1 SGHTA and CDR2 FQGNSA come from the germline V gene. The CDR3 extends over 13 amino acids. The CDR3 nucleotides are TGTGCCAGCAGCTACCGGGGGGTGGACGAGCAGTACTTC. Translation: CASSYRGVDEQYF.

The chain has TRBV6-1 and TRBJ2-3; TRBD2 matches 7 bases. CDR1 MNHNS and CDR2 SASEGT come from the germline V gene. V lost 3 bases to trimming and J lost 2 bases; unmatched junction nucleotides: 8. The CDR3 sequence is 16 residues long. CDR3 nucleotide sequence: TGTGCCAGCAGTGAGAAAGCGGGGTCTACCACAGATACGCAGTATTTT. Translation: CASSEKAGSTTDTQYF.

V usage is TRBV19 and J usage is TRBJ1-5; no definite D call. This CDR3 is 13 amino acids long. V was cut by 8 bases and J by 4 bases, with 12 bases left in between. The V gene's germline CDR1 is LNHDA and CDR2 SQIVND (reference sequence). The CDR3 DNA reads TGTGCCAGTTCATCCCGGGAGAATCAGCCCCAGCATTTT. Its protein is CASSSRENQPQHF.

Notes on this clone: Other DNA variants within this sample encode the same CDR3. This rearrangement joins TRBV18 to TRBJ1-5, with 8 bases lining up with TRBD1. The CDR3 totals 16 residues. The V gene end was trimmed by 3 bases and the J gene end by 3 bases; junction bases not matched to a gene: 7. The germline gives CDR1 KGHSH, CDR2 LQKENI. For the CDR3, the DNA is TGTGCCAGCTCACCCCAGGGGGCCGAATTCAATCAGCCCCAGCATTTT. It specifies CASSPQGAEFNQPQHF. Using reference TRBV18 and TRBJ1-5 for the parts outside the CDR3, the full variable domain is NAGVMQNPRHLVRRRGQEARLRCSPMKGHSHVYWYRQLPEEGLKFMVYLQKENIIDESGMPKERFSAEFPKEGPSILRIQQVVRGDSAAYFCASSPQGAEFNQPQHFGDGTRLSIL.